These T cell receptor beta chains were read from a single sample in a study of blood T cell repertoires in COVID-19. The protocol was immunoSEQ multiplex PCR, while the TCRdb copy is restricted to in-frame clones and leaves out a portion. The sample carries some 120,000 clones, more than 80% recorded once. The sequencing input was peripheral blood. The receptors stem from a woman of 80 years or more with COVID-19, enrolled during active disease. The CDR3 runs from the conserved cysteine through the conserved F or W. A D gene is named only where the DNA matches it firmly. Where a row states a size, it is once, few, many or the class of an expanded clone; other rows omit it.

NA	once	TRBJ1-2	TRBV5-1	CASSLVQGDGYTF	TGCGCCAGCAGCTTGGTACAGGGAGATGGCTACACCTTC
NA	NA	TRBJ2-7	TRBV6-6	CASSSVPKPGYEQYF	TGTGCCAGCAGTTCCGTTCCGAAGCCGGGTTACGAGCAGTACTTC
NA	NA	TRBJ1-2	TRBV12-3/TRBV12-4	CASSLQDAVGYTF	TGTGCCAGCAGCCTACAGGACGCGGTTGGCTACACCTTC
NA	NA	TRBJ1-3	TRBV5-4	CASSLVQGTGNTIYF	TGTGCCAGCAGCCTGGTCCAGGGAACTGGAAACACCATATATTTT
TRBD1	few	TRBJ2-7	TRBV9	CASSVGHSGQSYEQYF	TGTGCCAGCAGCGTAGGCCATTCGGGACAGTCCTACGAGCAGTACTTC
NA	NA	TRBJ2-7	TRBV11-2	CASSLGTYEQYF	TGTGCCAGCAGCTTAGGAACTTACGAGCAGTACTTC
NA	NA	TRBJ2-5	TRBV10-3	CAISVDSQETQYF	TGTGCCATCAGTGTGGACAGCCAAGAGACCCAGTACTTC
NA	NA	TRBJ1-1	TRBV27	CASSLDGRGTEAFF	TGTGCCAGCAGTTTAGACGGACGGGGCACTGAAGCTTTCTTT
TRBD2	NA	TRBJ2-1	TRBV28	CASTTGGPYNEQFF	TGTGCCAGCACGACGGGAGGGCCCTACAATGAGCAGTTCTTC
TRBD1	NA	TRBJ1-2	TRBV7-2	CASREPRQGNYGYTF	TGTGCCAGCAGGGAACCACGACAGGGAAACTATGGCTACACCTTC
TRBD2	NA	TRBJ2-3	TRBV9	CASSVGLAGTDTQYF	TGTGCCAGCAGCGTCGGACTAGCGGGCACAGATACGCAGTATTTT
NA	NA	TRBJ1-5	TRBV9	CASSVDDSTISNQPQHF	TGTGCCAGCAGCGTAGACGACAGCACTATTAGCAATCAGCCCCAGCATTTT
NA	NA	TRBJ1-6	TRBV4-3	CASSQDPTAVNSPLHF	TGCGCCAGCAGCCAAGACCCTACAGCGGTTAATTCACCCCTCCACTTT
NA	NA	TRBJ2-7	TRBV20-1	CSAERREQYF	TGCAGTGCTGAGAGGCGCGAGCAGTACTTC
TRBD1	NA	TRBJ2-7	TRBV19	CASSTTGQEQYF	TGTGCCAGTAGTACGACAGGGCAAGAGCAGTACTTC
TRBD2	once	TRBJ2-5	TRBV2	CASRGETSGSFYETQYF	TGTGCCAGCAGGGGCGAGACTAGCGGGAGCTTCTATGAGACCCAGTACTTC
NA	NA	TRBJ1-1	TRBV5-4	CASSPQDSEAFF	TGTGCCAGCAGCCCCCAAGACAGTGAAGCTTTCTTT
TRBD1	NA	TRBJ1-5	TRBV6-1	CASSGPGQSSNQPQHF	TGTGCCAGCAGTGGACCGGGACAGTCGTCCAATCAGCCCCAGCATTTT
TRBD1	NA	TRBJ1-2	TRBV6-2/TRBV6-3	CASSFDRGLGGYTF	TGTGCCAGCAGTTTCGACAGGGGGCTCGGTGGCTACACCTTC
NA	NA	TRBJ1-3	TRBV5-4	CASSLASTGNTIYF	TGTGCCAGCAGCTTGGCCAGTACTGGAAACACCATATATTTT
TRBD1	NA	TRBJ2-3	TRBV3-1/TRBV3-2	CASRDRGSFTDTQYF	TGTGCCAGCAGAGACAGGGGGTCTTTCACAGATACGCAGTATTTT
NA	NA	TRBJ2-1	TRBV19	CASTLSGAAYNEQFF	TGTGCCAGTACCCTTAGCGGAGCAGCCTACAATGAGCAGTTCTTC